The subject of this entry is one TCR beta chain. Antigen: not known. This sample was taken from a study of T cell responses to AZD1222 COVID-19 vaccine. Study-wide results and caveats: Spike-specific TCR breadth and depth rose after two AZD1222 doses.

Data came from immunoSEQ multiplex PCR; TCRdb stores just in-frame clones and leaves some out. Of roughly 130,000 clones listed, roughly 88% are singletons. The germline V gene has CDR1 SGHVS and CDR2 FQNEAQ. The J segment lost 2 bases and the V segment lost 5 bases, leaving 3 bases of the junction unmatched. The CDR3 is made up of 15 amino acids. The sequence was collected from an adult in good health. The specimen comprised peripheral blood, sampled on day 0 of AZD1222 vaccination. J is TRBJ1-4 and V is TRBV7-8, with 9 bases identical to TRBD1. The CDR3 bases are TGTGCCAGCAGCCACAGGGGGCCTACTAATGAAAAACTGTTTTTT. Its translation: CASSHRGPTNEKLFF.